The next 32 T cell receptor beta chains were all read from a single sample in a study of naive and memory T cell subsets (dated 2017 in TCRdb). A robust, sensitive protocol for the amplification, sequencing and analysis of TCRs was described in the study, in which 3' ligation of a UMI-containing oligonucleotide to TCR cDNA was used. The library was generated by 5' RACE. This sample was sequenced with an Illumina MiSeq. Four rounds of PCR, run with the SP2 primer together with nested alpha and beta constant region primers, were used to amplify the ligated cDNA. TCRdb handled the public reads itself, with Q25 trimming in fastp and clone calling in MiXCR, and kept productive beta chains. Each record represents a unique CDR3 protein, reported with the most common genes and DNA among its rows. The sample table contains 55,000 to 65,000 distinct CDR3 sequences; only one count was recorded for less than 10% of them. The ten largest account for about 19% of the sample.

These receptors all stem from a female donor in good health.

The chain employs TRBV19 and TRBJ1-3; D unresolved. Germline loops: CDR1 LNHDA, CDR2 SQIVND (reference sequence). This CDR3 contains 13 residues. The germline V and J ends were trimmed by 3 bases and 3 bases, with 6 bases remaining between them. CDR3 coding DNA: TGTGCCAGTAGTATGCGGAATGGAAACACCATATATTTT. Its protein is CASSMRNGNTIYF.

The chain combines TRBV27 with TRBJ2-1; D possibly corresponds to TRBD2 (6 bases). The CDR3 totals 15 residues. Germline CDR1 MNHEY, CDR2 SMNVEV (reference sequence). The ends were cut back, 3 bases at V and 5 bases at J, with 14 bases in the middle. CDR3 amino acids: CASSFGGLGNNEQFF. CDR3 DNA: TGTGCCAGCAGTTTTGGGGGACTGGGGAACAATGAGCAGTTCTTC.

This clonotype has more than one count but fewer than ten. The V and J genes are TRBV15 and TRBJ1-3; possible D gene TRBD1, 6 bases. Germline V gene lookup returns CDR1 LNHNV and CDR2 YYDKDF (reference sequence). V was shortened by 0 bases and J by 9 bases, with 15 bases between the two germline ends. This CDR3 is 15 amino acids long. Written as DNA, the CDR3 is TGTGCCACCAGCAGAGATATCAGCCGAGGGGGCACCATATATTTT. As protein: CATSRDISRGGTIYF.

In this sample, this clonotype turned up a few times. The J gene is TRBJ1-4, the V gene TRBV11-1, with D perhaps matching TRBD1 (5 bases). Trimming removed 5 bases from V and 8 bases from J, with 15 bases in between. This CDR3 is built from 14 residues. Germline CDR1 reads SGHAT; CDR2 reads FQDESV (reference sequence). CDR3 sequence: CASSEGREEEKLFF. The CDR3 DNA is TGTGCCAGCAGCGAGGGACGAGAGGAGGAAAAACTGTTTTTT. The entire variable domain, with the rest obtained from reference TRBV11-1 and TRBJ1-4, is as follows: EAEVAQSPRYKITEKSQAVAFWCDPISGHATLYWYRQILGQGPELLVQFQDESVVDDSQLPKDRFSAERLKGVDSTLKIQPAELGDSAMYLCASSEGREEEKLFFGSGTQLSVL.

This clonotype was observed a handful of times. The CDR3 loop is CASSQAHLVNYGYTF. CDR3 sequence (DNA): TGCGCCAGCAGCCAAGCACACCTCGTTAACTATGGCTACACCTTC. This sequence joins TRBV4-1 and TRBJ1-2; D gene ambiguous. V was cut by 1 base and J by 1 base, with 10 bases left in between. This CDR3 region has 15 residues. Germline CDR1 and CDR2: MGHRA and YSYEKL.

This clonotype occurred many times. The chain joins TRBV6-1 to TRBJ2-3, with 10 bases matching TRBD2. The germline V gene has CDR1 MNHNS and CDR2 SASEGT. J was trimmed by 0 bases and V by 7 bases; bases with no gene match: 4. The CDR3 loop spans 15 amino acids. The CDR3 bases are TGTGCCAGCACTACGACTAGCGGGAGCACAGATACGCAGTATTTT. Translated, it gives CASTTTSGSTDTQYF.

In DNA form, the CDR3 reads TGTGCCAGCAGGTTCTTGAGGGGACAGGGGCACCACTACGAGCAGTACTTC. This encodes CASRFLRGQGHHYEQYF. The chain recombines TRBV21-1 with TRBJ2-7; the D call in the table, TRBD1, was not verified against the DNA. TRBV21-1 is a listed pseudogene. The CDR3 consists of 17 residues.

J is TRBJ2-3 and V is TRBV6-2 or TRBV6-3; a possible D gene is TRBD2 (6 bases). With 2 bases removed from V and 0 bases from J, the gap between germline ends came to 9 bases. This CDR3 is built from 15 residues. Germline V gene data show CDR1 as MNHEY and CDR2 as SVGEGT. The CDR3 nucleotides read TGTGCCAGCAGTTACGTAGCGGTCAGCACAGATACGCAGTATTTT. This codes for CASSYVAVSTDTQYF.

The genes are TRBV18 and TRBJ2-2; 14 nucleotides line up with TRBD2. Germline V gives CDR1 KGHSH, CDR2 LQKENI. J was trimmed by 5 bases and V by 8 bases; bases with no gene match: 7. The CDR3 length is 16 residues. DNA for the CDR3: TGTGCCAGCCCAGAGGGACTAGCGGGAGATACCGGGGAGCTGTTTTTT. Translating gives CASPEGLAGDTGELFF.

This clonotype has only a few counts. CDR3 amino acids: CASSLGGQGKTEAFF. DNA of the CDR3: TGTGCCAGCAGCTTAGGCGGACAGGGGAAGACTGAAGCTTTCTTT. This rearrangement joins TRBV7-9 to TRBJ1-1, with 9 bases aligning to TRBD1. The CDR3 has 15 amino acids. Germline CDR1 is SEHNR and CDR2 is FQNEAQ (reference sequence). V was pared by 1 base and J by 5 bases, with 5 bases of the junction left unmatched.

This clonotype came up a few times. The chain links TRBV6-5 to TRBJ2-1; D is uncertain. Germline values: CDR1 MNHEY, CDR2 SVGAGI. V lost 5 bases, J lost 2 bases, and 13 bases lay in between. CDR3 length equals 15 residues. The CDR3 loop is CASSPGRKAYNEQFF. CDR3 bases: TGTGCCAGCAGTCCTGGGCGTAAGGCCTACAATGAGCAGTTCTTC.

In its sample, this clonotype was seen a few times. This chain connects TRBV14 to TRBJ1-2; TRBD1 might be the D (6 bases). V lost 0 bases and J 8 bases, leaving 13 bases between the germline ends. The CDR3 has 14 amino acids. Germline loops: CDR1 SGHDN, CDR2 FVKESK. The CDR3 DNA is TGTGCCAGCAGCCAAGAGGGGGGGGCCACAGGCTACACCTTC. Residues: CASSQEGGATGYTF.

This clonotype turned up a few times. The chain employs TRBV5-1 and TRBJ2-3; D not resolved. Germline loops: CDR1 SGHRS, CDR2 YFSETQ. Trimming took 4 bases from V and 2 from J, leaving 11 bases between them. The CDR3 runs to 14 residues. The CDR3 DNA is TGCGCCAGCAGCCAGGCTGGAGACACAGATACGCAGTATTTT. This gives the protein CASSQAGDTDTQYF. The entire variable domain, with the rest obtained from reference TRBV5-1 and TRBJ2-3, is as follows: KAGVTQTPRYLIKTRGQQVTLSCSPISGHRSVSWYQQTPGQGLQFLFEYFSETQRNKGNFPGRFSGRQFSNSRSEMNVSTLELGDSALYLCASSQAGDTDTQYFGPGTRLTVL.

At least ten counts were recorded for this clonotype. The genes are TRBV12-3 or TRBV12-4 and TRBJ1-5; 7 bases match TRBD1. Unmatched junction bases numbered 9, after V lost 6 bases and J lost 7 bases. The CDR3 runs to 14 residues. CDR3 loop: CASSFATGRQPQHF. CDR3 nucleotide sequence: TGTGCCAGCAGCTTTGCGACAGGGAGGCAGCCCCAGCATTTT.

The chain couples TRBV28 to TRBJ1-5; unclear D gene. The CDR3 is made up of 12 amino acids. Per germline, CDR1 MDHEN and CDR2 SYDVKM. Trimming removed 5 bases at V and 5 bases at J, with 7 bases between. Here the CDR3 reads CASSASHQPQHF. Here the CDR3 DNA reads TGTGCCAGCAGTGCCTCACATCAGCCCCAGCATTTT.

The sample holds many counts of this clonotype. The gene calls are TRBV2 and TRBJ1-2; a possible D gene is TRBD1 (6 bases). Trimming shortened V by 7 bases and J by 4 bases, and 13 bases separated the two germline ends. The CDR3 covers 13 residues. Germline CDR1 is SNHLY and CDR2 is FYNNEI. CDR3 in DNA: TGTGCCAGCACGCCGGGACATCCCTATGGCTACACCTTC. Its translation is CASTPGHPYGYTF.

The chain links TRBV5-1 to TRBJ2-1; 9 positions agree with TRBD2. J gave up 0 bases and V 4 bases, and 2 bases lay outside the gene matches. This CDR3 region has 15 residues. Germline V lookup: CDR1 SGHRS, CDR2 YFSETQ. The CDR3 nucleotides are TGCGCCAGCAGCGCTAGCGGGGACTCCTACAATGAGCAGTTCTTC. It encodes CASSASGDSYNEQFF.

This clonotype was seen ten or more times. CDR3 coding DNA: TGTGCCAGCAGTGACTCGGCAGAGTCTAGCACAGATACGCAGTATTTT. Its translation: CASSDSAESSTDTQYF. The J gene is TRBJ2-3, the V gene TRBV6-4; D ambiguous. The germline gives CDR1 MRHNA, CDR2 SNTAGT. V gave up 0 bases and J gave up 0 bases, with 10 bases separating them. The CDR3 sequence is 16 residues long.

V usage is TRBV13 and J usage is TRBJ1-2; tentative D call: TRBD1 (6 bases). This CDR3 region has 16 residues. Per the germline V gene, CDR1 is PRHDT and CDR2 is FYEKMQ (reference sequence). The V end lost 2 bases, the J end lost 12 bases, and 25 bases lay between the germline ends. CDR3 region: CASSLLGRSLTEGDTF. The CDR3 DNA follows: TGTGCCAGCAGCTTACTAGGACGAAGCCTTACGGAGGGGGACACCTTC. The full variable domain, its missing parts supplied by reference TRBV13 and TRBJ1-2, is AAGVIQSPRHLIKEKRETATLKCYPIPRHDTVYWYQQGPGQDPQFLISFYEKMQSDKGSIPDRFSAQQFSDYHSELNMSSLELGDSALYFCASSLLGRSLTEGDTFGSGTRLTVV.

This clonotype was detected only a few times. The CDR3: CAISEAASGGELFF. For the CDR3, the DNA is TGTGCCATCAGCGAAGCCGCTTCCGGCGGGGAGCTGTTTTTT. This chain connects TRBV10-3 to TRBJ2-2; D uncertain. This CDR3 comprises 14 residues. Germline CDR1 ENHRY, CDR2 SYGVKD. V lost 6 bases and J lost 7, with 15 bases in between.

The CDR3 region is CASKPGISNTGELFF. As DNA, the CDR3 is TGCGCCAGCAAACCAGGGATAAGCAACACCGGGGAGCTGTTTTTT. This chain connects TRBV5-1 to TRBJ2-2; D may be TRBD1 (5 bases). Germline CDR1 is SGHRS and CDR2 is YFSETQ. This CDR3 contains 15 residues. The V and J ends lost 6 bases and 2 bases respectively, with 14 bases between them.

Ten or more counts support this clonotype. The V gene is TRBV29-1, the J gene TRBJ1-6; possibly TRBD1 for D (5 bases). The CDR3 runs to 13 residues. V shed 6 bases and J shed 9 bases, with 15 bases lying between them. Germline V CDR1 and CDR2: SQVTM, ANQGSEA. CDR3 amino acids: CSVQVNDGSPLHF. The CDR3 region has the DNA TGCAGCGTACAGGTTAATGACGGTTCACCCCTCCACTTT.

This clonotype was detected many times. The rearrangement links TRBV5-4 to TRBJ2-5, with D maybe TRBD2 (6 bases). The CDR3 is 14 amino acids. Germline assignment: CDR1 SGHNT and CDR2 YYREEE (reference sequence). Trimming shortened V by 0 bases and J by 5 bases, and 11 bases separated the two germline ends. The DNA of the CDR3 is TGTGCCAGCAGCTTGGGCCGGGGGACGGAGACCCAGTACTTC. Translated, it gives CASSLGRGTETQYF.

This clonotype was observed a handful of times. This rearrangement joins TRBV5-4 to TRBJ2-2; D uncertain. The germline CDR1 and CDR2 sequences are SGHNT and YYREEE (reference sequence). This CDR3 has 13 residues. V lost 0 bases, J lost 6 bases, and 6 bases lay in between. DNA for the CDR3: TGTGCCAGCAGCTTGGAACTCTCCGGGGAGCTGTTTTTT. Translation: CASSLELSGELFF.

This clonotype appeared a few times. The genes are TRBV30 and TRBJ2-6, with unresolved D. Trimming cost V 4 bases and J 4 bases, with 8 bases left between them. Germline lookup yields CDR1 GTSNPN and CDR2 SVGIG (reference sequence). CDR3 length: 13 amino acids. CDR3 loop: CAWTPTGANVLTF. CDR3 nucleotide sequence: TGTGCCTGGACCCCTACCGGGGCCAACGTCCTGACTTTC.

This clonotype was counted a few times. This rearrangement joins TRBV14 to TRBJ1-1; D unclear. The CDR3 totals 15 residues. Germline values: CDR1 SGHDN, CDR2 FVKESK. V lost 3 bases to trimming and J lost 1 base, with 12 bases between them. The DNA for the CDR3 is TGTGCCAGCAGCCACGGGAGTCACAGGAACACTGAAGCTTTCTTT. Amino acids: CASSHGSHRNTEAFF. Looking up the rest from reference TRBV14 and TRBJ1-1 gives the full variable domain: EAGVTQFPSHSVIEKGQTVTLRCDPISGHDNLYWYRRVMGKEIKFLLHFVKESKQDESGMPNNRFLAERTGGTYSTLKVQPAELEDSGVYFCASSHGSHRNTEAFFGQGTRLTVV.

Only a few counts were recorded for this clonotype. Here the CDR3 DNA reads TGTGCCAGCAGCTTAGATCCCGACAGGGGTTATTCACCCCTCCACTTT. Residues: CASSLDPDRGYSPLHF. The chain employs TRBV7-2 and TRBJ1-6, with TRBD1 matching over 8 bases. CDR3 length equals 16 residues. The germline V gene encodes CDR1 SGHTA and CDR2 FQGNSA. With 1 base clipped from V and 8 bases from J, the junction kept 7 bases outside the gene matches.

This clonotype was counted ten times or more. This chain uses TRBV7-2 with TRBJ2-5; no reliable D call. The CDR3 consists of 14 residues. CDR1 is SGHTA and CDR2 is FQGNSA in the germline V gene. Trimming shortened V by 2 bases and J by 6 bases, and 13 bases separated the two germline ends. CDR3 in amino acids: CASSLMDLSKTQYF. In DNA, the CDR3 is TGTGCCAGCAGCTTAATGGATCTTTCAAAGACCCAGTACTTC.

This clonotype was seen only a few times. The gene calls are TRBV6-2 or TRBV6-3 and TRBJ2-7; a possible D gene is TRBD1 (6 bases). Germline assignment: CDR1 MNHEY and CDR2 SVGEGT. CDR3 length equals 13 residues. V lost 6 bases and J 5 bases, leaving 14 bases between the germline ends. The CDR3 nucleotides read TGTGCCAGCAGCCCCGGGACAATTCACGAGCAGTACTTC. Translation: CASSPGTIHEQYF.

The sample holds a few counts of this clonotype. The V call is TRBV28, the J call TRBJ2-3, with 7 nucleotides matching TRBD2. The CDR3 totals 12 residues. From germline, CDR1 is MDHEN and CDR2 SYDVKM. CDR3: CASSGLTDTQYF. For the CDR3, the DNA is TGTGCTTCTAGCGGCCTCACAGATACGCAGTATTTT.

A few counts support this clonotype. The DNA of the CDR3 is TGTGCCAGCAGTTTAGATGGGACTAGAGTGGAGACCCAGTACTTC. Translated: CASSLDGTRVETQYF. The V gene is TRBV28, the J gene TRBJ2-5; 8 bases match TRBD2. This CDR3 comprises 15 residues. Germline assignment: CDR1 MDHEN and CDR2 SYDVKM. With V trimmed by 2 bases and J by 5 bases, 7 bases remained unmatched.

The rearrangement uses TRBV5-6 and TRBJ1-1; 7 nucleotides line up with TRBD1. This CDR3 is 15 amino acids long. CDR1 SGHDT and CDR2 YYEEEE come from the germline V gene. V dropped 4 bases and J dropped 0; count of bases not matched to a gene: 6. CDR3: CASSTQGQMNTEAFF. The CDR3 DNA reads TGTGCCAGCAGCACGCAGGGACAGATGAACACTGAAGCTTTCTTT. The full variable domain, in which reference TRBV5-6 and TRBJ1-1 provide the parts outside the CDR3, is DAGVTQSPTHLIKTRGQQVTLRCSPKSGHDTVSWYQQALGQGPQFIFQYYEEEERQRGNFPDRFSGHQFPNYSSELNVNALLLGDSALYLCASSTQGQMNTEAFFGQGTRLTVV.